What follows are 6 T cell receptor beta chains derived from one specimen sequenced in a study of T-cell reconstitution after alpha-beta-depleted transplantation in children. A library of TCRbeta sequences, prepared with unique molecular identifiers, was generated. A single record per CDR3 protein comes from TCRdb applying MiXCR to the PCR reads. This table holds hundreds of thousands of distinct CDR3 sequences, 13% found once. The source was PBMCs, mostly from graft donor cells, collected 360 days after TCRalphabeta/CD19-depleted stem cell transplant. The receptor set was obtained from a male patient younger than 18 who had a stem cell transplant for acute myeloid leukemia, so the T cells may come from the graft donor.

This chain connects TRBV7-2 to TRBJ2-2, with D maybe TRBD1 (6 bases). CDR1 is SGHTA and CDR2 is FQGNSA in the germline V gene. Trimming removed 1 base at V and 4 bases at J, with 10 bases between. The CDR3 has 15 amino acids. The CDR3, as DNA: TGTGCCAGCAGCTTAGACAGGGCGGTCACCGGGGAGCTGTTTTTT. Translation gives CASSLDRAVTGELFF.

The chain is built from TRBV7-9 and TRBJ2-3; the match to TRBD2 covers 7 bases. The CDR3 is 15 amino acids. From germline, CDR1 is SEHNR and CDR2 FQNEAQ (reference sequence). V dropped 5 bases and J dropped 4; count of bases not matched to a gene: 9. CDR3 DNA sequence: TGTGCCAGCAGCCGAAGGCGGGAGCCAGCAGATACGCAGTATTTT. Protein: CASSRRREPADTQYF. The full variable domain, completed using reference TRBV7-9 and TRBJ2-3, is DTGVSQNPRHKITKRGQNVTFRCDPISEHNRLYWYRQTLGQGPEFLTYFQNEAQLEKSRLLSDRFSAERPKGSFSTLEIQRTEQGDSAMYLCASSRRREPADTQYFGPGTRLTVL.

This clonotype was seen only a few times. This chain uses TRBV24-1 with TRBJ2-5, with 8 positions matching TRBD1. The ends lost 4 bases at V and 1 base at J; junction bases unmatched: 4. CDR3 size: 15 residues. Germline V gene lookup returns CDR1 KGHDR and CDR2 SFDVKD. The chain's CDR3 is CATSETQGVQETQYF. CDR3 nucleotide sequence: TGTGCCACCAGTGAAACACAGGGGGTCCAAGAGACCCAGTACTTC.

The chain couples TRBV2 to TRBJ2-3; 8 nucleotides line up with TRBD2. Germline V gives CDR1 SNHLY, CDR2 FYNNEI. This CDR3 spans 14 amino acids. With V trimmed by 11 bases and J by 3 bases, 10 bases remained unmatched. The CDR3 DNA sequence: TGTGCCTACAGGGCGGGAGGAAGGACAGATACGCAGTATTTT. Translation: CAYRAGGRTDTQYF.

In this sample, this clonotype turned up a few times. The chain joins TRBV29-1 to TRBJ2-1, with D tentatively TRBD1 (6 bases). Between the trimmed V and J ends, which lost 2 bases and 0 bases, there was a span of 11 bases. Germline CDR1 and CDR2: SQVTM and ANQGSEA. The CDR3 totals 15 residues. The CDR3 is CSVEPRGSSYNEQFF. The CDR3, as DNA: TGCAGCGTTGAACCCAGGGGCTCCTCCTACAATGAGCAGTTCTTC.

CDR3 bases: TGTGCCAGCGGGTCGCAGGGGCCTCCCTACGAGCAGTACTTC. Protein sequence: CASGSQGPPYEQYF. V gene TRBV7-9 combines with J gene TRBJ2-7; a weak D match, TRBD1 (6 bases). Germline assignment: CDR1 SEHNR and CDR2 FQNEAQ (reference sequence). The V and J ends lost 8 bases and 2 bases respectively, with 16 bases between them. CDR3 length equals 14 residues.